The clone carrying this T cell receptor (beta chain) has just one count. The data were obtained in a study of blood T cell repertoires in COVID-19. The CDR3 length is 16 residues. The germline CDR1 and CDR2 sequences are SNHLY and FYNNEI. Trimming pared 4 bases from V and 0 bases from J, leaving 10 bases between. Authors' analysis steps: Reference gene primer amplification gave estimated nucleated cell counts. This table comes from immunoSEQ multiplex PCR, and its TCRdb copy is limited to in-frame clones, with some not included. That table supplies the V and J calls and clone size; D and trimming were determined from the DNA. The sample yields about 50,000 clones, 90% seen once.

The V call is TRBV2, the J call TRBJ1-6; D is unclear. The sample taken for sequencing was peripheral blood. The TCR originated in a human donor in a cohort sampled during active COVID-19. The CDR3 region is CASSVEGSSYNSPLHF. The CDR3 coding sequence is TGTGCCAGCAGTGTGGAGGGCAGCTCCTATAATTCACCCCTCCACTTT.